Sequencing of this TCR beta chain was carried out in a study of blood T cells in healthy people across ages. This clonotype showed up just once. Through a sample-barcoded 5' primer and a J-beta primer mix, a second PCR was run for roughly 7 to 11 cycles. Carrying 12 random nucleotides, a template-switch adaptor labeled each individual cDNA molecule. TCRdb used MiXCR to reprocess the 5' RACE reads, holding one entry per CDR3 protein. The table records roughly 1,300,000 distinct CDR3 sequences, roughly 64% of them present only once. Sample: blood. The sequence was obtained from a man between 18 and 29 years old in good health.

For the CDR3, the DNA is TGCGCCAGCAGCCATATTCGCGGGGGGTGGGACAATGAGCAGTTCTTC. Amino acid sequence: CASSHIRGGWDNEQFF. V usage is TRBV4-1 and J usage is TRBJ2-1; TRBD2 matches 8 bases. V shed 3 bases, J shed 5 bases, and the junction held 9 bases outside the gene matches. Germline CDR1 MGHRA, CDR2 YSYEKL. There are 16 residues in the CDR3.